Following are 29 T cell receptor beta chains from one sample sequenced in a study of control samples from healthy donors and cancer patients. Measured with immunoSEQ multiplex PCR; TCRdb has only the in-frame clones, and not every one. This repertoire shows 95,000 to 150,000 clones, around 87% found once; its top ten account for around 9%. The sequencing input was blood. The receptors were gathered from a man between 35 and 55 years old in good health.

This clone was counted only a few times. The rearrangement joins TRBV18 to TRBJ2-3, with 7 bases that match TRBD2. Looked up from germline, CDR1 is KGHSH and CDR2 is LQKENI. The CDR3 covers 14 residues. The V and J ends lost 4 bases and 1 base, in that order; junction bases with no gene match: 2. CDR3 sequence: CASSRSGGTDTQYF. In nucleotides, the CDR3 is TGTGCCAGCTCACGGAGCGGGGGCACAGATACGCAGTATTTT.

V is TRBV9 and J is TRBJ1-1, with 9 nucleotides matching TRBD1. CDR1 is SGDLS, CDR2 YYNGEE, per germline. V was pared by 4 bases and J by 5 bases, with 15 bases of the junction left unmatched. The CDR3 is made up of 17 amino acids. The CDR3 is CASSPAPPGQGRTEAFF. The CDR3 region has the DNA TGTGCCAGCAGCCCAGCCCCCCCGGGACAGGGAAGGACTGAAGCTTTCTTT.

V gene TRBV7-8 combines with J gene TRBJ1-3; the D gene is possibly TRBD1 (5 bases). With 4 bases removed from V and 0 bases from J, the gap between germline ends came to 13 bases. From germline, CDR1 is SGHVS and CDR2 FQNEAQ. CDR3 length: 16 residues. The CDR3 DNA follows: TGTGCCAGCAGCTGGGGGTCTCGAGACTCTGGAAACACCATATATTTT. This gives the protein CASSWGSRDSGNTIYF. Full variable domain (rest looked up from reference TRBV7-8 and TRBJ1-3): GAGVSQSPRYKVAKRGQDVALRCDPISGHVSLFWYQQALGQGPEFLTYFQNEAQLDKSGLPSDRFFAERPEGSVSTLKIQRTQQEDSAVYLCASSWGSRDSGNTIYFGEGSWLTVV.

The chain joins TRBV11-2 to TRBJ2-1; no reliable D call. V lost 4 bases and J 0 bases, leaving 19 bases between the germline ends. Per germline, CDR1 SGHAT and CDR2 FQNNGV. CDR3 size: 18 residues. The chain's CDR3 is CASSSKPSGLSSYNEQFF. As DNA, the CDR3 is TGTGCCAGCAGCTCGAAACCCTCGGGCTTAAGCTCCTACAATGAGCAGTTCTTC. The full variable domain, with the rest looked up from reference TRBV11-2 and TRBJ2-1, is EAGVAQSPRYKIIEKRQSVAFWCNPISGHATLYWYQQILGQGPKLLIQFQNNGVVDDSQLPKDRFSAERLKGVDSTLKIQPAKLEDSAVYLCASSSKPSGLSSYNEQFFGPGTRLTVL.

This sequence joins TRBV6-6 and TRBJ1-1; a weak D match, TRBD1 (5 bases). Trimming removed 6 bases from V and 11 bases from J, with 13 bases in between. This CDR3 comprises 11 residues. The germline V gene encodes CDR1 MNHNY and CDR2 SVGAGI (reference sequence). The CDR3: CASSLQERAFF. For the CDR3, the DNA is TGTGCCAGCAGCCTACAGGAAAGGGCTTTCTTT.

With respect to this clone: At one boundary the junction diverges from the germline segment, which might be a read error. The chain joins TRBV2 to TRBJ1-4; 10 nucleotides match TRBD1. Germline V gene data show CDR1 as SNHLY and CDR2 as FYNNEI. The CDR3 contains 15 residues. This CDR3 is CASSVGTGDNEKLFF. CDR3 coding DNA: TGTGCCAGCAGTGTCGGGACAGGGGATAATGAGAAACTGTTTTTT.

This chain uses TRBV5-4 with TRBJ2-2, with D tentatively TRBD1 (6 bases). The CDR3 runs to 14 residues. Germline loops: CDR1 SGHNT, CDR2 YYREEE (reference sequence). V lost 4 bases and J 4 bases, leaving 11 bases between the germline ends. The CDR3 sequence is CASSPGQGTGELFF. CDR3 in DNA: TGTGCCAGCAGCCCGGGACAAGGCACCGGGGAGCTGTTTTTT.

This chain joins TRBV7-2 and TRBJ1-1; maybe TRBD1 (5 bases). The CDR3 is made up of 11 amino acids. Germline loops: CDR1 SGHTA, CDR2 FQGNSA. Trimming shortened V by 3 bases and J by 10 bases, and 9 bases separated the two germline ends. The CDR3 region has the DNA TGTGCCAGCAGCTTGGGGGATTCAGCTTTCTTT. Protein sequence: CASSLGDSAFF.

This chain links TRBV15 with TRBJ1-1; no reliable D call. Trimming removed 0 bases at V and 5 bases at J, with 19 bases between. CDR3 size: 17 residues. CDR1 and CDR2 from the germline V gene are LNHNV and YYDKDF (reference sequence). For the CDR3, the DNA is TGTGCCACCAGCAGAGAAAGGGTCTCGGGGAGGAGGACTGAAGCTTTCTTT. Translated, it gives CATSRERVSGRRTEAFF.

V and J are TRBV7-9 and TRBJ2-2; 11 bases are a match to TRBD2. V gave up 4 bases and J gave up 2 bases; unmatched junction bases: 9. The germline gives CDR1 SEHNR, CDR2 FQNEAQ (reference sequence). CDR3 size: 18 residues. The CDR3, as DNA: TGTGCCAGCAGCTCCAGCCTCGGGACTAGCGGTAACACCGGGGAGCTGTTTTTT. The encoded protein is CASSSSLGTSGNTGELFF.

The V call is TRBV7-9, the J call TRBJ1-2; D not resolved. Trimming left V 6 bases short and J 4 bases short, with 18 bases between. The CDR3 contains 15 residues. Germline V gives CDR1 SEHNR, CDR2 FQNEAQ (reference sequence). The CDR3 coding sequence is TGTGCCAGCAGTCCAGGTAGAAATGAGGGCTATGGCTACACCTTC. The encoded protein is CASSPGRNEGYGYTF. Full variable domain (remainder filled in from reference TRBV7-9 and TRBJ1-2): DTGVSQNPRHKITKRGQNVTFRCDPISEHNRLYWYRQTLGQGPEFLTYFQNEAQLEKSRLLSDRFSAERPKGSFSTLEIQRTEQGDSAMYLCASSPGRNEGYGYTFGSGTRLTVV.

The rearrangement uses TRBV6-5 and TRBJ2-1; D possibly uses TRBD1 or TRBD2 (7 bases each). V gave up 6 bases and J gave up 3 bases, with 15 bases separating them. Per germline, CDR1 MNHEY and CDR2 SVGAGI. This CDR3 spans 15 amino acids. CDR3 amino acids: CASSVQGGYYNEQFF. The CDR3 DNA reads as TGTGCCAGCAGCGTCCAGGGGGGGTACTACAATGAGCAGTTCTTC.

The chain recombines TRBV7-9 with TRBJ1-5, with a weak D call TRBD1 (6 bases). Germline-derived CDR1 and CDR2 are SEHNR and FQNEAQ (reference sequence). Trimming stripped 4 bases from V and 4 bases from J, with 11 bases between. The CDR3 has 14 amino acids. CDR3 region: CASSSQTGNQPQHF. For the CDR3, the DNA is TGTGCCAGCAGCTCCCAGACAGGTAATCAGCCCCAGCATTTT.

This rearrangement joins TRBV12-3 or TRBV12-4 to TRBJ1-5; D uncertain. V lost 4 bases and J 0 bases, leaving 4 bases between the germline ends. The CDR3 totals 13 residues. This CDR3 is CASSSLSNQPQHF. CDR3 in DNA: TGTGCCAGCAGTTCGCTTAGCAATCAGCCCCAGCATTTT.

The V and J genes are TRBV29-1 and TRBJ1-2; the match to TRBD1 covers 9 bases. The junction had 0 bases not matched to a gene; V was cut back by 4 bases and J by 6 bases. CDR1 is SQVTM, CDR2 ANQGSEA, per germline. The CDR3 loop spans 11 amino acids. DNA of the CDR3: TGCAGCGTTGGACAGGGGGATGGCTACACCTTC. Protein sequence: CSVGQGDGYTF.

This clone was recorded once. The J gene is TRBJ1-1, the V gene TRBV5-1; D gene unclear. This CDR3 has 15 amino acids. The V end was cut by 0 bases, the J end by 4 bases, with 13 bases between. In germline, CDR1 is SGHRS, CDR2 YFSETQ. CDR3 in amino acids: CASSLGAGRSTEAFF. Written as DNA, the CDR3 is TGCGCCAGCAGCTTGGGGGCAGGACGAAGCACTGAAGCTTTCTTT.

This clone is a singleton in its sample. The same CDR3 arises from other DNA sequences in this sample as well. CDR3 residues: CASSLQGNQPQHF. The CDR3 DNA reads TGTGCCAGCAGCTTACAGGGCAATCAGCCCCAGCATTTT. The gene calls are TRBV7-2 and TRBJ1-5; D call uncertain. Trimming shortened V by 2 bases and J by 2 bases, and 4 bases separated the two germline ends. Germline lookup yields CDR1 SGHTA and CDR2 FQGNSA. The CDR3 length is 13 residues.

V is TRBV13 and J is TRBJ2-7; 9 bases are a match to TRBD1. Germline CDR1 PRHDT, CDR2 FYEKMQ (reference sequence). The CDR3 runs to 15 residues. The J segment lost 9 bases and the V segment lost 4 bases, leaving 13 bases of the junction unmatched. The CDR3 nucleotides are TGTGCCAGCAGCTACTGGGACAGGGCCGGTTCAAGGCAGTACTTC. This gives the protein CASSYWDRAGSRQYF.

A few counts support this clone. The chain uses TRBV19 and TRBJ2-2; 8 nucleotides agree with TRBD2. Germline V lookup: CDR1 LNHDA, CDR2 SQIVND (reference sequence). The CDR3 length is 16 residues. V shed 5 bases and J 0 bases; nucleotides not matched to a gene: 5. The CDR3 nucleotides read TGTGCCAGTAGTGTTACTAGCGGATCGAACACCGGGGAGCTGTTTTTT. Translating it yields CASSVTSGSNTGELFF. The variable domain in full, completed from reference TRBV19 and TRBJ2-2, reads DGGITQSPKYLFRKEGQNVTLSCEQNLNHDAMYWYRQDPGQGLRLIYYSQIVNDFQKGDIAEGYSVSREKKESFPLTVTSAQKNPTAFYLCASSVTSGSNTGELFFGEGSRLTVL.

The genes are TRBV7-2 and TRBJ2-5; D call uncertain. The CDR3 is 11 residues long. Looked up from germline, CDR1 is SGHTA and CDR2 is FQGNSA. V lost 5 bases to trimming and J lost 4 bases, with 5 bases between them. The CDR3 sequence is CASSRRETQYF. DNA of the CDR3: TGTGCCAGCAGCCGCAGAGAGACCCAGTACTTC.

CDR3: CAWSDNTGNQPQHF. CDR3 bases: TGTGCCTGGAGTGATAACACAGGCAATCAGCCCCAGCATTTT. The V call is TRBV30, the J call TRBJ1-5, with D unresolved. Germline lookup yields CDR1 GTSNPN and CDR2 SVGIG (reference sequence). Deletions cut 1 base from V and 2 bases from J, with 9 bases between. This CDR3 has 14 residues. Using reference TRBV30 and TRBJ1-5 for the parts outside the CDR3, the full variable domain is SQTIHQWPATLVQPVGSPLSLECTVEGTSNPNLYWYRQAAGRGLQLLFYSVGIGQISSEVPQNLSASRPQDRQFILSSKKLLLSDSGFYLCAWSDNTGNQPQHFGDGTRLSIL.

There are many counts of this clone. The J gene is TRBJ2-1, the V gene TRBV11-3; 7 bases match TRBD1. CDR3 length: 12 amino acids. J was trimmed by 6 bases and V by 5 bases; bases with no gene match: 1. Germline CDR1 reads SGHNT; CDR2 reads YENEEA. CDR3 in amino acids: CASSRDSNEQFF. The CDR3 region has the DNA TGTGCCAGCAGCCGGGACAGCAATGAGCAGTTCTTC.

The V and J genes are TRBV20-1 and TRBJ2-2, with 7 positions matching TRBD1. This CDR3 region has 15 residues. Germline trimming cut 3 bases from V and 4 bases from J; bases unmatched to any gene: 8. CDR1 is DFQATT, CDR2 SNEGSKA, per germline (reference sequence). CDR3 DNA sequence: TGCAGTGCTAGTGAGGGGGCCCACTCCACCGGGGAGCTGTTTTTT. Its protein is CSASEGAHSTGELFF.

The rearrangement joins TRBV10-3 to TRBJ1-1, with 9 bases that match TRBD1. This CDR3 contains 14 residues. After removal of 6 bases from V and 3 bases from J, the junction contained 5 bases not matched to a gene. Germline loops: CDR1 ENHRY, CDR2 SYGVKD. CDR3 bases: TGTGCCATCAGCCGGACAGGGGAGGACACTGAAGCTTTCTTT. Its translation: CAISRTGEDTEAFF.

The chain employs TRBV2 and TRBJ1-6; 7 nucleotides align to TRBD1. Trimming took 5 bases from V and 9 from J; bases not matched to a gene: 10. This CDR3 region has 15 residues. Germline lookup yields CDR1 SNHLY and CDR2 FYNNEI. As DNA, the CDR3 is TGTGCCAGCAGTCCCACGAGGGACAGCGCTTCACCCCTCCACTTT. It codes for CASSPTRDSASPLHF.

This chain connects TRBV4-1 to TRBJ2-6, with a tentative D call TRBD1 (6 bases). The CDR3 length is 17 residues. Trimming removed 1 base from V and 0 bases from J, with 10 bases in between. CDR1 and CDR2 (germline): MGHRA, YSYEKL. CDR3 protein: CASSQVLQGSGANVLTF. The CDR3 nucleotides read TGCGCCAGCAGCCAAGTCCTACAGGGCTCTGGGGCCAACGTCCTGACTTTC.

V gene TRBV19 combines with J gene TRBJ1-4; no clear D. This CDR3 comprises 13 residues. Trimming left V 6 bases short and J 5 bases short, with 10 bases between. CDR1 LNHDA and CDR2 SQIVND come from the germline V gene (reference sequence). CDR3 in amino acids: CASSNTANEKLFF. Written as DNA, the CDR3 is TGTGCCAGTAGCAACACCGCAAATGAAAAACTGTTTTTT.

This chain joins TRBV18 and TRBJ1-1; D not certain. Trimming left V 3 bases short and J 0 bases short, with 8 bases between. This CDR3 has 14 amino acids. Germline V gene lookup returns CDR1 KGHSH and CDR2 LQKENI. The CDR3 nucleotides are TGTGCCAGCTCACCGAACACTGTGAACACTGAAGCTTTCTTT. Amino acid sequence: CASSPNTVNTEAFF.

This clone was seen a single time. The CDR3 DNA reads as TGTGCCAGCAGACCCCGGGGACAAGAGACCCAGTACTTC. Protein sequence: CASRPRGQETQYF. This rearrangement joins TRBV11-3 to TRBJ2-5, with D maybe TRBD2 (5 bases). Per germline, CDR1 SGHNT and CDR2 YENEEA. CDR3 length equals 13 residues. V was clipped by 6 bases and J by 2 bases, with 10 bases between them.